Below, 31 T cell receptor beta chains from the same sample are listed, as sequenced in a study of cytomegalovirus exposure and HLA in healthy donors. Method: immunoSEQ multiplex PCR; TCRdb's copy keeps in-frame clones and lacks some. The sample holds roughly 56,000 clones; 85% to 90% are singletons and the top ten take roughly 15%. The specimen was PBMCs. These receptors originate from a woman between 18 and 30 years old in good health and CMV-seronegative.

Here the CDR3 reads CASSPRGDNEQFF. The CDR3 DNA is TGTGCCAGCTCACCTCGGGGGGATAATGAGCAGTTCTTC. This rearrangement joins TRBV18 to TRBJ2-1, with 7 bases matching TRBD2. The CDR3 is 13 amino acids. V lost 3 bases, J lost 7 bases, and 3 bases stayed unmatched. The germline V gene encodes CDR1 KGHSH and CDR2 LQKENI.

This clone was seen a single time. The chain links TRBV19 to TRBJ2-3, with D maybe TRBD2 (6 bases). Germline CDR1 and CDR2: LNHDA and SQIVND (reference sequence). This CDR3 spans 13 amino acids. Deletions cut 8 bases from V and 4 bases from J, with 13 bases between. The CDR3 bases are TGTGCCAGTGGGACTTCGAGGGCAGATACGCAGTATTTT. Translating it yields CASGTSRADTQYF.

The rearrangement joins TRBV30 to TRBJ2-1; D perhaps matches TRBD2 (6 bases). There are 14 residues in the CDR3. Germline assignment: CDR1 GTSNPN and CDR2 SVGIG (reference sequence). Deletions cut 4 bases from V and 3 bases from J, with 13 bases between. CDR3 sequence: CAWNSGAYYNEQFF. The CDR3 bases are TGTGCCTGGAATTCGGGAGCCTACTACAATGAGCAGTTCTTC.

The genes are TRBV6-5 and TRBJ2-7, with D perhaps TRBD1 (5 bases). This CDR3 is 13 amino acids long. Trimming stripped 4 bases from V and 5 bases from J, with 12 bases between. Germline V CDR1 and CDR2: MNHEY, SVGAGI. In DNA form, the CDR3 reads TGTGCCAGCAGTTCGAATAGGGGCCACGAGCAGTACTTC. Encoded protein: CASSSNRGHEQYF.

The V gene is TRBV11-2, the J gene TRBJ2-7; D is perhaps TRBD2 (6 bases). This CDR3 spans 15 amino acids. Trimming cost V 5 bases and J 7 bases, with 21 bases left between them. CDR1 is SGHAT and CDR2 is FQNNGV in the germline V gene. CDR3 DNA sequence: TGTGCCAGCAGCCTGCTGGGGGGACCGTACGTGGAGCAGTACTTC. Its protein is CASSLLGGPYVEQYF.

The rearrangement uses TRBV28 and TRBJ1-4; 7 bases match TRBD1. Germline CDR1 MDHEN, CDR2 SYDVKM. After removal of 7 bases from V and 8 bases from J, the junction contained 13 bases not matched to a gene. This CDR3 is built from 15 residues. CDR3 coding DNA: TGTGCCAGCACCATACCCGACAGGGAGGACGAAAAACTGTTTTTT. It is translated as CASTIPDREDEKLFF.

V usage is TRBV19 and J usage is TRBJ2-7; no clear D. The CDR3 runs 13 residues. The germline V gene has CDR1 LNHDA and CDR2 SQIVND (reference sequence). Between the trimmed V and J ends, which lost 3 bases and 5 bases, there was a span of 11 bases. As DNA, the CDR3 is TGTGCCAGTAGTATTACGGAGATAAACGAGCAGTACTTC. Amino acids: CASSITEINEQYF.

The chain recombines TRBV5-1 with TRBJ2-7, with 7 bases matching TRBD1. J gave up 2 bases and V 0 bases, and 8 bases lay outside the gene matches. The CDR3 length is 16 residues. Germline loops: CDR1 SGHRS, CDR2 YFSETQ. The CDR3 nucleotides read TGCGCCAGCAGCTTGGGGTCGACAGGGTTGGCCTACGAGCAGTACTTC. This translates into CASSLGSTGLAYEQYF.

This chain uses TRBV9 with TRBJ2-7; 10 nucleotides match TRBD2. This CDR3 has 17 amino acids. J was trimmed by 0 bases and V by 0 bases; bases with no gene match: 6. Germline CDR1 SGDLS, CDR2 YYNGEE. CDR3 in amino acids: CASSVDASGSSSYEQYF. Written as DNA, the CDR3 is TGTGCCAGCAGCGTAGACGCTAGCGGGAGTAGCTCCTACGAGCAGTACTTC.

CDR3 sequence: CASSLGPIGEQFF. The CDR3 DNA sequence: TGTGCCAGCAGCTTGGGTCCTATCGGTGAGCAGTTCTTC. J is TRBJ2-1 and V is TRBV5-5; D is ambiguous. Germline lookup yields CDR1 SGHKS and CDR2 YYEKEE (reference sequence). This CDR3 comprises 13 residues. V dropped 0 bases and J dropped 9 bases, with 10 bases sitting between them.

The V gene is TRBV27, the J gene TRBJ1-5; D not certain. Germline V gene lookup returns CDR1 MNHEY and CDR2 SMNVEV (reference sequence). The CDR3 totals 15 residues. Trimming removed 10 bases from V and 1 base from J, with 17 bases in between. The CDR3 spells CATSLGSGSNQPQHF. CDR3 in DNA: TGTGCCACCTCCCTCGGGTCCGGGAGCAATCAGCCCCAGCATTTT.

The J gene is TRBJ2-7, the V gene TRBV18; 10 bases agree with TRBD1. The CDR3 is 14 residues long. CDR1 and CDR2 (germline): KGHSH, LQKENI. The V gene end was trimmed by 6 bases and the J gene end by 7 bases; junction bases not matched to a gene: 9. The CDR3, as DNA: TGTGCCAGCTCCGGTCCGGGACAGGGGCGGGAGCAGTACTTC. It encodes CASSGPGQGREQYF.

This clone was seen more than once but under ten times. The chain links TRBV2 to TRBJ2-5; D gene uncertain. Between the trimmed V and J ends, which lost 3 bases and 3 bases, there was a span of 11 bases. The CDR3 spans 14 residues. Germline CDR1 SNHLY, CDR2 FYNNEI. The CDR3 DNA follows: TGTGCCAGCAGTGAGTGGGCAGCAAAAGAGACCCAGTACTTC. Residues: CASSEWAAKETQYF.

V usage is TRBV19 and J usage is TRBJ1-2; TRBD1 is a possible D gene (5 bases). V was clipped by 5 bases and J by 4 bases, with 23 bases between them. CDR1 is LNHDA, CDR2 SQIVND, per germline (reference sequence). The CDR3 loop spans 17 amino acids. The chain's CDR3 is CASSAPRQGRMSYGYTF. As DNA, the CDR3 is TGTGCCAGTAGTGCCCCCCGCCAGGGTAGAATGAGCTATGGCTACACCTTC.

The gene calls are TRBV7-8 and TRBJ2-5, with D unclear. This CDR3 comprises 12 residues. Trimming left V 0 bases short and J 5 bases short, with 4 bases between. Germline lookup yields CDR1 SGHVS and CDR2 FQNEAQ. CDR3 nucleotides: TGTGCCAGCAGCTTAGCGCGGGAGACCCAGTACTTC. It codes for CASSLARETQYF.

This clone was picked up a small number of times. This chain joins TRBV20-1 and TRBJ2-5; no clear D. V was clipped by 8 bases and J by 4 bases, with 11 bases between them. The CDR3 runs to 11 residues. The V gene's germline CDR1 is DFQATT and CDR2 SNEGSKA (reference sequence). DNA for the CDR3: TGCAGTCCACTACCCAGAGAGACCCAGTACTTC. Translating gives CSPLPRETQYF.

The V and J genes are TRBV28 and TRBJ2-2, with 11 nucleotides matching TRBD1. CDR1 and CDR2 (germline): MDHEN, SYDVKM. The CDR3 is made up of 14 amino acids. The J segment lost 5 bases and the V segment lost 10 bases, leaving 6 bases of the junction unmatched. The CDR3 region is CATFGQGATGELFF. In DNA, the CDR3 is TGTGCCACCTTCGGACAGGGGGCGACCGGGGAGCTGTTTTTT.

This chain links TRBV28 with TRBJ1-1; 7 bases match TRBD1. The germline CDR1 and CDR2 sequences are MDHEN and SYDVKM. The CDR3 spans 16 residues. V was clipped by 3 bases and J by 7 bases; unmatched bases: 14. For the CDR3, the DNA is TGTGCCAGCAGTTTGGACGGGACAGCCTCGCCCGATGAAGCTTTCTTT. This codes for CASSLDGTASPDEAFF.

This clone appeared once. The rearrangement uses TRBV9 and TRBJ2-7; 7 bases are a match to TRBD1. Trimming removed 0 bases from V and 2 bases from J; junction bases left unmatched: 5. The CDR3 spans 15 residues. Germline loops: CDR1 SGDLS, CDR2 YYNGEE. The CDR3 coding sequence is TGTGCCAGCAGCGTAGGCTGGGGACAGACCTACGAGCAGTACTTC. Translating it yields CASSVGWGQTYEQYF. Drawing the rest from reference TRBV9 and TRBJ2-7, the complete variable domain is DSGVTQTPKHLITATGQRVTLRCSPRSGDLSVYWYQQSLDQGLQFLIQYYNGEERAKGNILERFSAQQFPDLHSELNLSSLELGDSALYFCASSVGWGQTYEQYFGPGTRLTVT.

The CDR3 DNA is TGTGCCAGCAGCCAAGATCCGGACAGGATAAACAATGAGCAGTTCTTC. Amino acids: CASSQDPDRINNEQFF. This chain joins TRBV4-2 and TRBJ2-1, with TRBD1 matching 7 bases. CDR1 and CDR2 (germline): LGHNA, YNFKEQ. V lost 0 bases, J lost 5 bases, and 7 bases stayed unmatched. There are 16 residues in the CDR3.

The V gene is TRBV4-1, the J gene TRBJ1-3; D unresolved. The CDR3 runs 16 residues. CDR1 and CDR2 from the germline V gene are MGHRA and YSYEKL. V dropped 5 bases and J dropped 3 bases, with 17 bases sitting between them. CDR3 nucleotide sequence: TGCGCCAGCAGCGAAAGGAGGGTCACTCTTGGAAACACCATATATTTT. Its protein product is CASSERRVTLGNTIYF.

This chain uses TRBV9 with TRBJ2-1; 16 positions agree with TRBD2. CDR1 is SGDLS, CDR2 YYNGEE, per germline. This CDR3 spans 17 amino acids. V lost 3 bases and J lost 8; bases outside the gene matches: 8. Written as DNA, the CDR3 is TGTGCCAGCAGCGCGAACCCGGGACTAGCGGGAGGGGATGAGCAGTTCTTC. Translated, it gives CASSANPGLAGGDEQFF.

This clone is labeled medium-sized. The gene calls are TRBV7-6 and TRBJ2-7; 10 bases map to TRBD2. Germline CDR1 SGHVS, CDR2 FNYEAQ. Trimming removed 1 base from V and 3 bases from J; junction bases left unmatched: 0. This CDR3 has 14 amino acids. The chain's CDR3 is CASSLERGGYEQYF. In DNA, the CDR3 is TGTGCCAGCAGCTTAGAGCGGGGGGGCTACGAGCAGTACTTC.

The chain combines TRBV5-6 with TRBJ2-5; D gene unclear. Germline V CDR1 and CDR2: SGHDT, YYEEEE. The ends were cut back, 4 bases at V and 2 bases at J, with 9 bases in the middle. The CDR3 loop spans 13 amino acids. CDR3 DNA: TGTGCCAGCAGCCCGAGATTACAAGAGACCCAGTACTTC. This translates into CASSPRLQETQYF.

The table lists this clone with a few counts. The genes are TRBV5-4 and TRBJ1-2; no definite D call. V gave up 1 base and J gave up 2 bases, with 12 bases separating them. CDR3 size: 15 residues. Looked up from germline, CDR1 is SGHNT and CDR2 is YYREEE (reference sequence). CDR3 loop: CASSLPRLSNYGYTF. The CDR3 bases are TGTGCCAGCAGCTTGCCTCGTTTGTCCAACTATGGCTACACCTTC. The full variable domain, with the rest looked up from reference TRBV5-4 and TRBJ1-2, is ETGVTQSPTHLIKTRGQQVTLRCSSQSGHNTVSWYQQALGQGPQFIFQYYREEENGRGNFPPRFSGLQFPNYSSELNVNALELDDSALYLCASSLPRLSNYGYTFGSGTRLTVV.

The J gene is TRBJ2-7, the V gene TRBV6-5, with D possibly matching TRBD1 (5 bases). V lost 6 bases to trimming and J lost 0 bases, with 15 bases between them. Germline CDR1 MNHEY, CDR2 SVGAGI. This CDR3 has 15 residues. The CDR3 reads CASSRAWQGSYEQYF. In nucleotides, the CDR3 is TGTGCCAGCAGCCGGGCATGGCAGGGCTCCTACGAGCAGTACTTC.

On this clone: The junction does not match germline at one end; this may be a read error. This chain links TRBV6-5 with TRBJ2-2; 8 nucleotides match TRBD2. CDR1 and CDR2 (germline): MNHEY, SVGAGI. The CDR3 runs 15 residues. CDR3 bases: TGTGCCAGCAGTTACGGCGGGGGGAACCCCGGGGAGCTGTTTTTT. Amino acids: CASSYGGGNPGELFF.

V is TRBV5-1 and J is TRBJ2-1; TRBD1 agrees at 10 bases. Germline V gene data show CDR1 as SGHRS and CDR2 as YFSETQ. Trimming took 4 bases from V and 4 from J; bases not matched to a gene: 2. This CDR3 comprises 14 residues. As DNA, the CDR3 is TGCGCCAGCAGCCCGGGACAGGGGTACAATGAGCAGTTCTTC. It is translated as CASSPGQGYNEQFF.

The chain combines TRBV6-5 with TRBJ2-3; weak D call: TRBD1 (5 bases). Germline CDR1 reads MNHEY; CDR2 reads SVGAGI. The V end was cut by 6 bases, the J end by 6 bases, with 19 bases between. The CDR3 is made up of 15 amino acids. CDR3 DNA sequence: TGTGCCAGCAGATTAAAGGGGCCAACCTCGGATACGCAGTATTTT. It encodes CASRLKGPTSDTQYF.

This chain links TRBV29-1 with TRBJ1-1, with D tentatively TRBD1 (6 bases). This CDR3 region has 13 residues. Trimming cost V 7 bases and J 4 bases, with 16 bases left between them. In germline, CDR1 is SQVTM, CDR2 ANQGSEA. The CDR3 protein is CSAGAGGGTEAFF. The CDR3 DNA sequence: TGCAGCGCCGGCGCGGGGGGCGGCACTGAAGCTTTCTTT.

The V and J genes are TRBV18 and TRBJ1-1; D might be TRBD1 (5 bases). V was pared by 5 bases and J by 0 bases, with 16 bases between. The CDR3 runs to 16 residues. The germline gives CDR1 KGHSH, CDR2 LQKENI. CDR3 protein: CASSSLDIYMNTEAFF. CDR3 nucleotide sequence: TGTGCCAGCTCATCCTTGGACATTTACATGAACACTGAAGCTTTCTTT.